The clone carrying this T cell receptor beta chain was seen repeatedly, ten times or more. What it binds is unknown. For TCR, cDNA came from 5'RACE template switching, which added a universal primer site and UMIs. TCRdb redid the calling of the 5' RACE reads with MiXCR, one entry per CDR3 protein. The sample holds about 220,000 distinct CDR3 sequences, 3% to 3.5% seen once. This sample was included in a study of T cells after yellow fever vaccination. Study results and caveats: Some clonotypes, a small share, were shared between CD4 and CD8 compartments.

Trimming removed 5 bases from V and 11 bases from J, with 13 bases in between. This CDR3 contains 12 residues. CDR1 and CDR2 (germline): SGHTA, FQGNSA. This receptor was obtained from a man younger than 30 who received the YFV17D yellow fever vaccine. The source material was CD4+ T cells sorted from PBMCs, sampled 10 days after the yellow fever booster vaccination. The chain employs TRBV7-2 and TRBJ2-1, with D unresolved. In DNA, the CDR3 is TGTGCCAGCAGCCCCCGGACGGGTAAGCAGTTCTTC. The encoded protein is CASSPRTGKQFF. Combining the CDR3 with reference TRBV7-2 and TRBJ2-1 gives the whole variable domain GAGVSQSPSNKVTEKGKDVELRCDPISGHTALYWYRQSLGQGLEFLIYFQGNSAPDKSGLPSDRFSAERTGGSVSTLTIQRTQQEDSAVYLCASSPRTGKQFFGPGTRLTVL.